Listed below are T cell receptor beta chains from one sample, sequenced in a study of blood T cell repertoires in COVID-19. Sequencing used immunoSEQ multiplex PCR; TCRdb keeps in-frame clones, though not all of them. The sample holds a few hundred thousand clones, around 80% seen once. The sequenced sample was peripheral blood. The receptors were sampled from an elderly woman with active or convalescent COVID-19. The CDR3 runs from the conserved cysteine through the conserved F or W. The D gene is left open where the match is weak. Some rows have no size entry. The others give once, few or many, or a class for an expanded clone.

CDR3	DNA	D	size	V	J
CASSAAGTGVTEAFF	TGTGCCAGCAGTGCCGCCGGGACAGGGGTCACTGAAGCTTTCTTT	TRBD1	-	TRBV28	TRBJ1-1
CASSTREETQYF	TGTGCCAGTAGTACCCGGGAGGAGACCCAGTACTTC	-	-	TRBV19	TRBJ2-5
CASSQDDGSQETQYF	TGCGCCAGCAGCCAAGATGACGGGAGCCAAGAGACCCAGTACTTC	-	-	TRBV4-1	TRBJ2-5
CASSLGTAEKLFF	TGTGCCAGCAGTTTAGGGACAGCTGAAAAACTGTTTTTT	TRBD1	-	TRBV28	TRBJ1-4
CASSSRQGGTTYNEQFF	TGTGCCAGTAGTAGTCGTCAGGGAGGAACTACTTACAATGAGCAGTTCTTC	-	few	TRBV19	TRBJ2-1
CASYGRGHREQYF	TGTGCCAGCTATGGCAGGGGGCATAGAGAGCAGTACTTC	TRBD1	-	TRBV6-5	TRBJ2-7
CASRRGTGIGNSGNTIYF	TGTGCCAGTAGGAGAGGGACAGGGATAGGGAACTCTGGAAACACCATATATTTT	TRBD1	-	TRBV19	TRBJ1-3
CASRRLFDRSNYGYTF	TGTGCCAGCAGGCGACTTTTCGACAGATCTAACTATGGCTACACCTTC	-	-	TRBV3-1/TRBV3-2	TRBJ1-2
CASSLSDSNSGNTIYF	TGTGCCAGCTCACTTTCGGACAGTAACTCTGGAAACACCATATATTTT	-	-	TRBV18	TRBJ1-3
CASSYLSATGHYGYTF	TGTGCCAGCAGTTACCTCTCAGCGACAGGGCACTATGGCTACACCTTC	TRBD1	-	TRBV6-5	TRBJ1-2
CAWSENRERTNEKLFF	TGTGCCTGGAGCGAAAACAGGGAAAGGACTAATGAAAAACTGTTTTTT	-	-	TRBV30	TRBJ1-4
CASSFLRETQYF	TGTGCCAGCAGTTTCCTGCGAGAGACCCAGTACTTC	-	-	TRBV28	TRBJ2-5
CASSESGITSGSQYNEQFF	TGCGCCAGCAGTGAGTCGGGGATTACTAGCGGGAGCCAATACAATGAGCAGTTCTTC	TRBD2	-	TRBV10-2	TRBJ2-1
CASSLHRGSFYEQYF	TGTGCCAGTAGTCTCCACCGGGGGAGTTTCTACGAGCAGTACTTC	-	-	TRBV19	TRBJ2-7
CASSARDRASNQPQHF	TGTGCCAGCAGTGCCCGGGACAGGGCAAGCAATCAGCCCCAGCATTTT	TRBD1	-	TRBV6-1	TRBJ1-5
CASSQGARPNQPQHF	TGTGCCAGCAGCCAAGGGGCCAGGCCTAATCAGCCCCAGCATTTT	-	-	TRBV3-1/TRBV3-2	TRBJ1-5
CASSPRGYNSPLHF	TGTGCCAGCAGCCCGCGGGGCTATAATTCACCCCTCCACTTT	-	once	TRBV27	TRBJ1-6
CASRRGGPETQYF	TGTGCCAGCAGACGAGGAGGCCCAGAGACCCAGTACTTC	-	-	TRBV12-3/TRBV12-4	TRBJ2-5
CATAWGSNTGELFF	TGTGCCACGGCGTGGGGCAGCAACACCGGGGAGCTGTTTTTT	-	-	TRBV9	TRBJ2-2
CASSYTGGNGYTF	TGTGCCAGCAGTTACACAGGGGGCAATGGCTACACCTTC	TRBD1	-	TRBV6-6	TRBJ1-2
CASSFTDRGRSSWYGYTF	TGTGCCAGCAGTTTCACCGACAGGGGGCGCAGTTCATGGTATGGCTACACCTTC	TRBD1	once	TRBV2	TRBJ1-2
CAIRGTGLNTGELFF	TGTGCCATCAGGGGGACAGGGTTGAACACCGGGGAGCTGTTTTTT	TRBD1	-	TRBV10-3	TRBJ2-2
CASSQEGLAGANEQFF	TGTGCCAGCAGCCAAGAGGGACTAGCGGGAGCCAATGAGCAGTTCTTC	TRBD2	few	TRBV14	TRBJ2-1
CASSLREPGDTEAFF	TGCGCCAGCAGCTTACGGGAGCCTGGGGACACTGAAGCTTTCTTT	-	-	TRBV5-1	TRBJ1-1
CASGTGNYGYTF	TGTGCCAGCGGAACAGGGAACTATGGCTACACCTTC	-	-	TRBV27	TRBJ1-2
CASSIAEAFYEQYF	TGTGCCAGTAGTATAGCAGAGGCCTTCTACGAGCAGTACTTC	-	-	TRBV19	TRBJ2-7
CASRPRAATDTQYF	TGTGCCAGCAGACCGAGAGCAGCGACAGATACGCAGTATTTT	-	-	TRBV6-5	TRBJ2-3
CASSLKSGNTGELFF	TGCGCCAGCAGCTTGAAATCCGGGAACACCGGGGAGCTGTTTTTT	-	-	TRBV5-1	TRBJ2-2
CASSIEGGPLNTEAFF	TGTGCCAGTAGTATAGAGGGGGGACCGTTAAACACTGAAGCTTTCTTT	-	few	TRBV19	TRBJ1-1
CASSLKADRAPAFF	TGCGCCAGCAGCTTGAAGGCGGACAGGGCTCCGGCTTTCTTT	TRBD1	-	TRBV5-1	TRBJ1-1
CASSSGQGATDTQYF	TGTGCCAGCAGTTCGGGACAGGGGGCTACAGATACGCAGTATTTT	TRBD1	-	TRBV27	TRBJ2-3
CASSDNGDTQYF	TGTGCCAGCAGTGATAACGGAGATACGCAGTATTTT	-	once	TRBV6-1	TRBJ2-3
CASSLGAAGEQFF	TGTGCCAGCAGCTTAGGGGCAGCTGGTGAGCAGTTCTTC	-	-	TRBV11-1	TRBJ2-1
CASSTNRGPGETQYF	TGTGCCAGCAGCACAAACAGAGGGCCCGGGGAGACCCAGTACTTC	-	-	TRBV21-1	TRBJ2-5
CASSQGRTEAFF	TGTGCCAGCAGCCAGGGGAGAACTGAAGCTTTCTTT	-	-	TRBV14	TRBJ1-1
CASRTSELRSGNTIYF	TGTGCCAGTCGAACCTCCGAACTCCGGTCTGGAAACACCATATATTTT	-	-	TRBV19	TRBJ1-3
CSASDRAGANVLTF	TGCAGTGCGAGTGACAGGGCTGGGGCCAACGTCCTGACTTTC	TRBD1	once	TRBV20-1	TRBJ2-6
CASSPQGGLAGGWNEQFF	TGTGCCAGCAGCCCACAGGGAGGACTAGCGGGGGGGTGGAATGAGCAGTTCTTC	TRBD2	-	TRBV7-9	TRBJ2-1
CASSGDRGRDEQFF	TGTGCCAGCAGCGGGGACAGGGGTAGGGATGAGCAGTTCTTC	TRBD1	-	TRBV7-3	TRBJ2-1
CASSLVPVSNYGYTF	TGCGCCAGCAGCTTGGTGCCAGTCTCTAACTATGGCTACACCTTC	-	-	TRBV5-1	TRBJ1-2
CASSRASKNIQYF	TGTGCCAGCAGCCGGGCCTCAAAAAACATTCAGTACTTC	-	-	TRBV6-2/TRBV6-3	TRBJ2-4
CASSHLQGAYTYEQYF	TGTGCCAGCAGCCACTTACAGGGGGCATATACCTACGAGCAGTACTTC	TRBD1	-	TRBV3-1/TRBV3-2	TRBJ2-7
CAWSVGGSGNQPQHF	TGTGCCTGGAGTGTAGGGGGAAGTGGGAACCAGCCCCAGCATTTT	-	-	TRBV30	TRBJ1-5
CASSQPGQGGHQPQHF	TGCGCCAGCAGCCAACCGGGACAGGGGGGACATCAGCCCCAGCATTTT	TRBD1	-	TRBV4-1	TRBJ1-5
CASRPLRTASRYQETQYF	TGTGCCAGCAGACCTTTAAGGACAGCCAGTCGGTACCAAGAGACCCAGTACTTC	-	-	TRBV28	TRBJ2-5
CAAGMTDTQYF	TGTGCCGCAGGGATGACAGATACGCAGTATTTT	-	-	TRBV30	TRBJ2-3
CASSPVTADGCTF	TGTGCCAGCTCACCGGTGACAGCTGATGGCTGCACCTTC	-	-	TRBV18	TRBJ1-2
CSVEELAGGDYEQYF	TGCAGCGTTGAGGAGCTAGCGGGGGGAGACTACGAGCAGTACTTC	TRBD2	many	TRBV29-1	TRBJ2-7
CASSAAGTSTTGELFF	TGTGCCAGCAGCGCGGCCGGGACTAGCACCACCGGGGAGCTGTTTTTT	TRBD2	-	TRBV7-3	TRBJ2-2
CASSSSGGLDTQYF	TGCGCCAGCAGTTCAAGCGGGGGGCTGGATACGCAGTATTTT	TRBD2	-	TRBV5-1	TRBJ2-3
CASRTNGGSTEAFF	TGTGCCAGCAGGACTAACGGGGGGAGCACTGAAGCTTTCTTT	-	-	TRBV7-3	TRBJ1-1
CASSIVGAGEETQYF	TGTGCCAGTAGTATCGTGGGAGCGGGAGAGGAGACCCAGTACTTC	TRBD2	once	TRBV19	TRBJ2-5
CASSQTWGRAQYF	TGTGCCAGCAGCCAAACCTGGGGGAGGGCGCAGTATTTT	TRBD2	-	TRBV4-2	TRBJ2-3
CASSLQTPGQANYGYTF	TGTGCCAGCAGTTTACAGACCCCGGGACAGGCTAACTATGGCTACACCTTC	TRBD1	-	TRBV27	TRBJ1-2
CAITPGSYNEQFF	TGTGCCATCACCCCGGGCTCCTACAATGAGCAGTTCTTC	-	-	TRBV10-3	TRBJ2-1